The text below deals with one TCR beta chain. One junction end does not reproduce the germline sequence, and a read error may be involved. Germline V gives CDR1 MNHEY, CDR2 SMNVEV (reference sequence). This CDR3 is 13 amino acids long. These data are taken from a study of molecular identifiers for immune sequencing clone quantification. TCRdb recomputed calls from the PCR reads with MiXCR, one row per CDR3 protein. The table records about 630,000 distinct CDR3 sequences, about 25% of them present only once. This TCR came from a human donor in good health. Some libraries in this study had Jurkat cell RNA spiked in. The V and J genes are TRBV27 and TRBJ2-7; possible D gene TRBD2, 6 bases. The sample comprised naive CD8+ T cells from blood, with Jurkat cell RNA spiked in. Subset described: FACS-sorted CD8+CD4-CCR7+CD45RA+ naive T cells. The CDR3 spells CASKEREPYKQYF. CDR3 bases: TGTGCCAGCAAAGAACGGGAGCCCTACAAGCAGTACTTC.